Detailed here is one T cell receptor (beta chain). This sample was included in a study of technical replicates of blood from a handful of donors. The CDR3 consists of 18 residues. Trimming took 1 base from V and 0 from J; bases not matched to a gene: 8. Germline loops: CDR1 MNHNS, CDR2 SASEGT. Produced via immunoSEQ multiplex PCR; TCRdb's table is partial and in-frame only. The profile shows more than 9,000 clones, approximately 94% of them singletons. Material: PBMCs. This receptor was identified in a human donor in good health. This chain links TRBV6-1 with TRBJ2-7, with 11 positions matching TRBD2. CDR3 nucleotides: TGTGCCAGCAGTGAAGGTCCCCTGGGACTAGCGGACTCCTACGAGCAGTACTTC. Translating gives CASSEGPLGLADSYEQYF.